This T cell receptor beta chain was sequenced during a study of post-analysis software for immune sequencing data. The study's findings and limits: Same-batch preparations were strongly co-clustered by F measure. Compared with controls, patients had more of about 5 TRBV segments, including TRBV5-6, TRBV5-1 and TRBV20-1.

The ends were cut back, 0 bases at V and 2 bases at J, with 12 bases in the middle. Germline CDR1 and CDR2: MGHRA and YSYEKL. This CDR3 is 16 amino acids long. A remark on this clonotype: Its antigen is currently unknown.

Libraries were made from TCR beta cDNA, and they carried unique molecular identifiers. Each sample of about 0.95 to 11 million input T cells yielded 500,000 or so cDNA molecules, so each molecule approximated one T cell. TCRdb re-called the PCR reads with MiXCR, one entry per CDR3 protein. The data hold about 460,000 distinct CDR3 sequences, with over 35% observed a single time. The chain uses TRBV4-1 and TRBJ2-3; D is tentatively TRBD1 or TRBD2 (5 bases each). This receptor was taken from a girl aged 5 to 17 with multiple sclerosis. Sequenced material: blood. The CDR3 sequence is CASSQDGASHTDTQYF. The CDR3 bases are TGCGCCAGCAGCCAAGATGGGGCTAGCCACACAGATACGCAGTATTTT.